This record looks at one T cell receptor (beta chain) sequence and its context. No antigen is known for it. This entry comes from a study of cytomegalovirus exposure and HLA in healthy donors. Overall study: Around 86 million unique TCRs, all from HLA-typed donors, were included in an early release of the data. Study conclusions and caveats: Under in vitro conditions, three CMV-associated chains were confirmed as specific for CMV antigens. There were some V segments, including TRBV6-2 and TRBV6-3, excluded as indistinguishable.

Germline V gene data show CDR1 as SGHNT and CDR2 as YENEEA. V dropped 2 bases and J dropped 0 bases, with 11 bases sitting between them. There are 15 residues in the CDR3. This PCR relied on a set of 60 Vbeta primers and 13 Jbeta primers. Some clones are missing from TCRdb's copy, which holds only in-frame ones; the method was immunoSEQ multiplex PCR. The table shows 150,000 or so clones, with around 80% occurring only once. V gene TRBV11-3 combines with J gene TRBJ2-7; a possible D gene is TRBD1 (5 bases). The receptor's source is a man over 45 in good health and CMV-seronegative. Sequences were obtained from PBMCs. CDR3 residues: CASSLRRGVSYEQYF. DNA for the CDR3: TGTGCCAGCAGCTTACGAAGGGGCGTCTCCTACGAGCAGTACTTC. The complete variable domain, with remaining parts taken from reference TRBV11-3 and TRBJ2-7, reads EAGVVQSPRYKIIEKKQPVAFWCNPISGHNTLYWYLQNLGQGPELLIRYENEEAVDDSQLPKDRFSAERLKGVDSTLKIQPAELGDSAVYLCASSLRRGVSYEQYFGPGTRLTVT.